The 30 T cell receptor beta chains reported below all come from one sample, sequenced in a study of spatial heterogeneity in lung cancer. Via MiXCR, TCRdb re-called the 5' RACE reads, giving one row per CDR3 protein. The data hold 85,000 to 100,000 distinct CDR3 sequences, with around 12% observed a single time. Time point in this sample: sample taken at primary tumor resection. No cell sorting; template was whole RNA from tumor, lung tissue or PBMC. The sequenced sample was PBMCs, obtained at surgery. The receptors here all came from a male donor with early-stage non-small cell lung cancer.

The chain has TRBV20-1 and TRBJ1-2, with a possible D match to TRBD1 (6 bases). Trimming took off 6 bases at V and 6 bases at J, with 11 bases between the two ends. The germline V gene encodes CDR1 DFQATT and CDR2 SNEGSKA (reference sequence). CDR3 length: 11 amino acids. For the CDR3, the DNA is TGCAGTGCCCTGAGGACAGATGGCTACACCTTC. Encoded protein: CSALRTDGYTF.

The chain couples TRBV12-3 or TRBV12-4 to TRBJ1-4, with TRBD1 matching over 8 bases. V trimming: 4 bases; J trimming: 12 bases; junction bases outside the gene matches: 4. The CDR3 sequence is 12 residues long. This chain's CDR3 is CASSYRGKELFF. CDR3 coding DNA: TGTGCCAGCAGTTACAGGGGGAAGGAACTGTTTTTT.

This clonotype was seen a few times. The chain uses TRBV20-1 and TRBJ2-7; 8 bases agree with TRBD2. The ends lost 6 bases at V and 5 bases at J; junction bases unmatched: 6. The CDR3 has 12 amino acids. CDR1 is DFQATT, CDR2 SNEGSKA, per germline (reference sequence). This CDR3 reads CSAAGLANEQYF. Written as DNA, the CDR3 is TGCAGTGCGGCCGGACTAGCTAACGAGCAGTACTTC.

This clonotype showed up many times. V usage is TRBV5-1 and J usage is TRBJ1-1; no firm D call. V gave up 0 bases and J gave up 6 bases, with 6 bases separating them. CDR1 and CDR2 from the germline V gene are SGHRS and YFSETQ. The CDR3 is 12 residues long. In DNA form, the CDR3 reads TGCGCCAGCAGCTTGGGTAGCCCTGAAGCTTTCTTT. It translates to CASSLGSPEAFF.

The chain is built from TRBV5-1 and TRBJ2-3; 8 bases map to TRBD2. This CDR3 region has 17 residues. From germline, CDR1 is SGHRS and CDR2 YFSETQ. Trimming took 0 bases from V and 3 from J; bases not matched to a gene: 9. CDR3 bases: TGCGCCAGCAGCTTGGGACGGGGGGGCCGTGGTACAGATACGCAGTATTTT. Its protein product is CASSLGRGGRGTDTQYF.

Points on this clonotype: This may come from a read error, since a much larger clone is one base off. The chain couples TRBV7-9 to TRBJ2-5; D unresolved. Germline V gene data show CDR1 as SEHNR and CDR2 as FQNEAQ (reference sequence). CDR3 length: 16 amino acids. This CDR3 is CVSSLEIQFSQETQYF. The CDR3 nucleotides are TGTGTCAGCAGCTTAGAGATACAGTTCTCCCAAGAGACCCAGTACTTC.

The V and J genes are TRBV7-9 and TRBJ2-5; D is unclear. V gave up 1 base and J gave up 7 bases, with 7 bases separating them. The CDR3 has 12 residues. Germline V lookup: CDR1 SEHNR, CDR2 FQNEAQ (reference sequence). Here the CDR3 DNA reads TGTGCCAGCAGCTTAGTGGGAAGGACCCAGTACTTC. Protein sequence: CASSLVGRTQYF.

Regarding this clonotype: A junction end diverges from the germline sequence, so it may reflect a read error. This rearrangement joins TRBV28 to TRBJ2-2; 9 bases map to TRBD1. The CDR3 runs to 12 residues. Germline CDR1 and CDR2: MDHEN and SYDVKM. In DNA form, the CDR3 reads TGTGTCAGCGACAGGGGGTTGGGGGAGCTGTTTTTT. Encoded protein: CVSDRGLGELFF.

This clonotype was counted between two and nine times. The chain has TRBV6-1 and TRBJ1-5; 8 bases fit TRBD1. CDR1 is MNHNS and CDR2 is SASEGT in the germline V gene. V gave up 8 bases and J gave up 4 bases; unmatched junction bases: 7. CDR3 length: 14 amino acids. The CDR3 loop reads CASGPQGGNQPQHF. CDR3 DNA sequence: TGTGCCAGCGGTCCACAGGGGGGGAATCAGCCCCAGCATTTT.

This clonotype was observed a few times. The V gene is TRBV10-1, the J gene TRBJ2-1, with TRBD2 identical over 10 bases. The germline CDR1 and CDR2 sequences are WNHNN and SYGVQD (reference sequence). The CDR3 totals 14 residues. The ends lost 8 bases at V and 8 bases at J; junction bases unmatched: 9. Here the CDR3 reads CASSSGGRSDEQFF. CDR3 nucleotides: TGCGCCAGCTCTAGCGGGGGACGATCCGATGAGCAGTTCTTC.

The chain has TRBV5-1 and TRBJ1-4; no firm D call. The germline CDR1 and CDR2 sequences are SGHRS and YFSETQ. Trimming shortened V by 0 bases and J by 2 bases, and 8 bases separated the two germline ends. The CDR3 contains 15 residues. As DNA, the CDR3 is TGCGCCAGCAGCTTGGACAGCCGGACTAATGAAAAACTGTTTTTT. Translation: CASSLDSRTNEKLFF.

This rearrangement joins TRBV28 to TRBJ1-2; 8 bases map to TRBD1. The germline gives CDR1 MDHEN, CDR2 SYDVKM. The CDR3 is made up of 15 amino acids. Trimming at V came to 7 bases and at J to 4 bases, leaving 11 bases not matched to a gene. CDR3 residues: CASTDDRGGGYGYTF. CDR3 nucleotide sequence: TGTGCCAGCACCGACGACAGGGGAGGCGGCTATGGCTACACCTTC.

This chain uses TRBV7-3 with TRBJ2-3; 9 positions match TRBD1. This CDR3 contains 15 residues. V was pared by 4 bases and J by 1 base, with 3 bases of the junction left unmatched. Germline lookup yields CDR1 SGHTA and CDR2 FQGTGA. The CDR3 region is CASSSWTGGTDTQYF. The CDR3 DNA sequence: TGTGCCAGCAGCTCCTGGACAGGGGGCACAGATACGCAGTATTTT.

The chain couples TRBV3-1 to TRBJ2-3, with no clear D. Trimming removed 1 base from V and 4 bases from J, with 15 bases in between. This CDR3 region has 16 residues. CDR1 is LGHDT, CDR2 YNNKEL, per germline (reference sequence). The CDR3 region has the DNA TGTGCCAGCAGCCAAGGGCTGGAGTTTACTTCAGATACGCAGTATTTT. This sequence encodes CASSQGLEFTSDTQYF.

CDR3 sequence: CASTPNGHAPYEQYF. The CDR3 DNA follows: TGTGCCAGCACTCCCAACGGACATGCCCCCTACGAGCAGTACTTC. V is TRBV6-5 and J is TRBJ2-7; tentatively, D is TRBD1 (5 bases). This CDR3 region has 15 residues. Germline CDR1 is MNHEY and CDR2 is SVGAGI. V was pared by 7 bases and J by 2 bases, with 18 bases between.

The rearrangement joins TRBV12-5 to TRBJ2-1, with 10 bases aligning to TRBD2. The germline V gene encodes CDR1 LGHNT and CDR2 FRNRAP. The CDR3 loop spans 15 amino acids. V dropped 5 bases and J dropped 4; count of bases not matched to a gene: 5. CDR3 sequence reads: CASGGGTSAYNEQFF. In DNA, the CDR3 is TGTGCTAGTGGTGGCGGGACTAGCGCGTACAATGAGCAGTTCTTC.

The chain recombines TRBV24-1 with TRBJ2-5; D is unclear. Germline V gives CDR1 KGHDR, CDR2 SFDVKD. The V gene lost 1 base and the J gene lost 2 bases, with 7 bases spanning the gap. The CDR3 length is 14 residues. The CDR3 region is CATSDFGPQETQYF. CDR3 DNA sequence: TGTGCCACCAGTGATTTCGGCCCGCAAGAGACCCAGTACTTC.

This clonotype was detected a few times. This chain joins TRBV7-2 and TRBJ2-5; possible D gene TRBD2, 6 bases. Trimming left V 2 bases short and J 3 bases short, with 10 bases between. This CDR3 has 14 amino acids. Germline loops: CDR1 SGHTA, CDR2 FQGNSA. CDR3 sequence (DNA): TGTGCCAGCAGCTTATGGAGGGCAAAAGAGACCCAGTACTTC. This encodes CASSLWRAKETQYF.

The CDR3 spells CASSQVGLASTDTQYF. CDR3 nucleotide sequence: TGTGCCAGCAGCCAGGTGGGACTAGCTAGCACAGATACGCAGTATTTT. J is TRBJ2-3 and V is TRBV3-1; the match to TRBD2 covers 9 bases. This CDR3 has 16 residues. The J segment lost 0 bases and the V segment lost 3 bases, leaving 4 bases of the junction unmatched. Per the germline V gene, CDR1 is LGHDT and CDR2 is YNNKEL (reference sequence).

This clonotype is judged medium-sized (0.01 to 0.1%). J is TRBJ2-7 and V is TRBV20-1, with 11 bases matching TRBD1. Unmatched junction bases numbered 5, after V lost 1 base and J lost 3 bases. The germline gives CDR1 DFQATT, CDR2 SNEGSKA (reference sequence). This CDR3 is 15 amino acids long. The CDR3 loop reads CSARGDRGDGYEQYF. In DNA form, the CDR3 reads TGCAGTGCTAGAGGGGACAGGGGGGATGGCTACGAGCAGTACTTC.

This clonotype has a count of ten or more. The chain links TRBV28 to TRBJ1-6; D remains unclear. The V and J ends lost 7 bases and 10 bases respectively, with 20 bases between them. This CDR3 has 15 residues. CDR1 and CDR2 from the germline V gene are MDHEN and SYDVKM. CDR3 protein: CASITLWPGGSPLHF. The CDR3 DNA reads TGTGCCAGCATTACCCTCTGGCCTGGAGGGTCACCCCTCCACTTT. The whole variable domain, remainder taken from reference TRBV28 and TRBJ1-6, is DVKVTQSSRYLVKRTGEKVFLECVQDMDHENMFWYRQDPGLGLRLIYFSYDVKMKEKGDIPEGYSVSREKKERFSLILESASTNQTSMYLCASITLWPGGSPLHFGNGTRLTVT.

In this sample, this clonotype turned up a few times. The V gene is TRBV20-1, the J gene TRBJ2-7, with TRBD2 identical over 8 bases. This CDR3 has 17 amino acids. Germline CDR1 and CDR2: DFQATT and SNEGSKA (reference sequence). Trimming at V came to 0 bases and at J to 2 bases, leaving 12 bases not matched to a gene. The CDR3, as DNA: TGCAGTGCTAGAGATGGTGGGAGCGGGAGATTCCCCTACGAGCAGTACTTC. It yields the protein CSARDGGSGRFPYEQYF.

The gene calls are TRBV6-5 and TRBJ2-5; 10 bases are a match to TRBD2. V shed 2 bases, J shed 2 bases, and the junction held 5 bases outside the gene matches. Germline loops: CDR1 MNHEY, CDR2 SVGAGI. CDR3 size: 16 residues. CDR3 DNA sequence: TGTGCCAGCAGTTACGTTCTAGCGGGGGAACAAGAGACCCAGTACTTC. Residues: CASSYVLAGEQETQYF.

The table lists this clonotype with a few counts. The V call is TRBV7-2, the J call TRBJ2-5; 7 nucleotides match TRBD2. The V and J ends lost 6 bases and 1 base, in that order; junction bases with no gene match: 11. Germline V lookup: CDR1 SGHTA, CDR2 FQGNSA. The length of the CDR3 is 16 residues. CDR3 region: CASSSAGNRVQETQYF. The CDR3 coding sequence is TGTGCCAGCAGTTCAGCGGGGAACAGAGTCCAAGAGACCCAGTACTTC.

The sample holds many counts of this clonotype. The chain links TRBV20-1 to TRBJ2-7; TRBD2 aligns across 12 bases. Germline CDR1 DFQATT, CDR2 SNEGSKA (reference sequence). CDR3 length: 14 amino acids. Unmatched junction bases numbered 3, after V lost 5 bases and J lost 1 base. The CDR3 reads CSAPSGRGSYEQYF. CDR3 coding DNA: TGCAGTGCTCCTAGCGGGAGGGGATCCTACGAGCAGTACTTC.

This clonotype was seen a handful of times. This rearrangement joins TRBV12-3 or TRBV12-4 to TRBJ1-2; D uncertain. This CDR3 contains 14 residues. V gave up 4 bases and J gave up 5 bases, with 14 bases separating them. The CDR3 DNA reads as TGTGCCAGCAGTTCCCTACTTGGTCTTTATGGCTACACCTTC. This sequence encodes CASSSLLGLYGYTF.

This clonotype was recorded a few times. The genes are TRBV12-3 or TRBV12-4 and TRBJ2-5; TRBD1 might be the D (6 bases). V gave up 5 bases and J gave up 2 bases, with 12 bases separating them. The CDR3 sequence is 14 residues long. CDR3 sequence reads: CASSLQGPQETQYF. The CDR3 DNA follows: TGTGCCAGCAGTCTACAGGGTCCGCAAGAGACCCAGTACTTC.

This clonotype was seen ten or more times. This rearrangement joins TRBV28 to TRBJ2-1, with 10 bases that match TRBD2. This CDR3 is 16 amino acids long. Trimming removed 1 base from V and 10 bases from J; junction bases left unmatched: 10. Germline V lookup: CDR1 MDHEN, CDR2 SYDVKM. The CDR3, as DNA: TGTGCCAGCAGTTTATTTGTAGCGGGAGGACTCGGGGAGCAGTTCTTC. This translates into CASSLFVAGGLGEQFF. The full variable domain, with the rest looked up from reference TRBV28 and TRBJ2-1, is DVKVTQSSRYLVKRTGEKVFLECVQDMDHENMFWYRQDPGLGLRLIYFSYDVKMKEKGDIPEGYSVSREKKERFSLILESASTNQTSMYLCASSLFVAGGLGEQFFGPGTRLTVL.

This clonotype was seen more than once but under ten times. V gene TRBV5-1 combines with J gene TRBJ1-2, with 7 bases that match TRBD1. The germline V gene encodes CDR1 SGHRS and CDR2 YFSETQ. V lost 0 bases to trimming and J lost 0 bases; unmatched junction nucleotides: 2. CDR3 length: 15 residues. The CDR3 region has the DNA TGCGCCAGCAGCTTGGGGGGACAGTCTAACTATGGCTACACCTTC. The encoded protein is CASSLGGQSNYGYTF.

This clonotype came up once. This clone may be a read error of a much larger clone one base away. The rearrangement uses TRBV19 and TRBJ1-5; 8 bases fit TRBD1. There are 17 residues in the CDR3. Germline CDR1 and CDR2: LNHDA and SQIVND (reference sequence). In DNA, the CDR3 is TGTGCCAGTAGTATAGATCTCGAACAGGGGGTAAATCGGCCCCAGCATTTT. Its translation is CASSIDLEQGVNRPQHF.